Each of the 29 T cell receptor beta chains below was sequenced from the same sample in a study of cytomegalovirus exposure and HLA in healthy donors. 13 Jbeta primers and 60 Vbeta primers were used for the PCR. Data came from immunoSEQ multiplex PCR; TCRdb stores just in-frame clones and leaves some out. Seen here are roughly 200,000 clones, more than 65% observed once, and the top ten hold more than 0.45%. Sequencing was carried out using PBMCs. Every receptor here comes from a woman between 45 and 65 years old in good health and CMV-seronegative.

This clone was counted between two and nine times. The chain links TRBV4-1 to TRBJ2-3, with a possible D match to TRBD1 (5 bases). V was clipped by 4 bases and J by 0 bases, with 14 bases between them. CDR3 size: 16 residues. The germline V gene has CDR1 MGHRA and CDR2 YSYEKL. CDR3 bases: TGCGCCAGCAGCCGAATAAAGGGGTTAAGCACAGATACGCAGTATTTT. Translated: CASSRIKGLSTDTQYF.

The chain uses TRBV5-4 and TRBJ2-3; weak D call: TRBD2 (7 bases). V was trimmed by 5 bases and J by 2 bases, leaving 18 bases between them. The germline CDR1 and CDR2 sequences are SGHNT and YYREEE (reference sequence). The CDR3 has 16 amino acids. CDR3: CASSPSRAGATDTQYF. DNA for the CDR3: TGTGCCAGCAGTCCATCCCGTGCGGGGGCCACAGATACGCAGTATTTT. Supplemented by reference TRBV5-4 and TRBJ2-3, the full variable domain reads ETGVTQSPTHLIKTRGQQVTLRCSSQSGHNTVSWYQQALGQGPQFIFQYYREEENGRGNFPPRFSGLQFPNYSSELNVNALELDDSALYLCASSPSRAGATDTQYFGPGTRLTVL.

The chain has TRBV7-2 and TRBJ2-7; the D gene is possibly TRBD1 (5 bases). This CDR3 region has 15 residues. Trimming removed 0 bases from V and 5 bases from J, with 14 bases in between. CDR1 and CDR2 from the germline V gene are SGHTA and FQGNSA. For the CDR3, the DNA is TGTGCCAGCAGCTTAGCGTTTTCAGGGTGGGACGAGCAGTACTTC. This gives the protein CASSLAFSGWDEQYF.

The chain uses TRBV14 and TRBJ1-2; tentative D call: TRBD1 (5 bases). V lost 11 bases and J lost 3, with 16 bases in between. The length of the CDR3 is 13 residues. Germline CDR1 SGHDN, CDR2 FVKESK. This CDR3 is CARITGLYYGYTF. CDR3 DNA sequence: TGTGCCCGAATAACAGGTTTGTACTATGGCTACACCTTC.

Only a few counts were recorded for this clone. The chain employs TRBV7-2 and TRBJ1-2; TRBD1 matches 9 bases. Germline V lookup: CDR1 SGHTA, CDR2 FQGNSA. The CDR3 is made up of 15 amino acids. V was pared by 4 bases and J by 5 bases, with 8 bases of the junction left unmatched. CDR3 region: CASSSPDRGEYGYTF. CDR3 DNA: TGTGCCAGCAGCTCCCCAGACAGGGGGGAGTATGGCTACACCTTC.

The chain recombines TRBV7-2 with TRBJ2-7; D is possibly TRBD1 (6 bases). Germline-derived CDR1 and CDR2 are SGHTA and FQGNSA. The CDR3 spans 15 residues. Trimming left V 1 base short and J 4 bases short, with 14 bases between. The DNA of the CDR3 is TGTGCCAGCAGCTTAGGGGCCGGACAGTCTTACGAGCAGTACTTC. Amino acid sequence: CASSLGAGQSYEQYF.

This clone was recorded once. CDR3 sequence reads: CSVAKDRDQPQHF. DNA of the CDR3: TGCAGCGTAGCCAAGGACAGAGATCAGCCCCAGCATTTT. The chain combines TRBV29-1 with TRBJ1-5, with D tentatively TRBD1 (6 bases). The V gene lost 6 bases and the J gene lost 5 bases, with 14 bases spanning the gap. The CDR3 covers 13 residues. From germline, CDR1 is SQVTM and CDR2 ANQGSEA.

The V and J genes are TRBV6-8 and TRBJ2-2; possible D gene TRBD2, 6 bases. The CDR3 runs 15 residues. Between the trimmed V and J ends, which lost 1 base and 5 bases, there was a span of 11 bases. Germline loops: CDR1 MNHGY, CDR2 SAAAGT. The CDR3 is CASSYWGELTGELFF. CDR3 sequence (DNA): TGTGCCAGCAGTTACTGGGGGGAGCTAACCGGGGAGCTGTTTTTT.

The chain couples TRBV27 to TRBJ2-3, with a weak D call TRBD1 (5 bases). Trimming removed 3 bases from V and 0 bases from J, with 10 bases in between. Germline loops: CDR1 MNHEY, CDR2 SMNVEV (reference sequence). The CDR3 loop spans 15 amino acids. CDR3 in DNA: TGTGCCAGCAGTTTCGTCAGGGTCAGCACAGATACGCAGTATTTT. Protein product: CASSFVRVSTDTQYF.

Only one count was recorded for this clone. The gene calls are TRBV5-4 and TRBJ2-5, with TRBD2 identical over 13 bases. V lost 5 bases, J lost 3 bases, and 4 bases stayed unmatched. The germline CDR1 and CDR2 sequences are SGHNT and YYREEE (reference sequence). The CDR3 sequence is 15 residues long. The CDR3 reads CASSFGLAGEETQYF. The CDR3 DNA sequence: TGTGCCAGCAGTTTTGGACTAGCGGGAGAAGAGACCCAGTACTTC.

This chain uses TRBV14 with TRBJ2-3, with 7 nucleotides matching TRBD2. Germline CDR1 reads SGHDN; CDR2 reads FVKESK. Trimming removed 2 bases from V and 3 bases from J; junction bases left unmatched: 8. The CDR3 spans 16 residues. CDR3 sequence: CASSQPTRGGTDTQYF. In DNA, the CDR3 is TGTGCCAGCAGCCAACCAACCCGCGGGGGAACAGATACGCAGTATTTT.

The V and J genes are TRBV30 and TRBJ2-5; possibly TRBD1 for D (5 bases). The J call could be wrong; TRBJ2-7 is a better fit for the DNA end. Germline-derived CDR1 and CDR2 are GTSNPN and SVGIG (reference sequence). The CDR3 consists of 15 residues. CDR3 protein: CAWSNDQGWPYEQYF. The CDR3 coding sequence is TGTGCCTGGAGTAACGACCAGGGTTGGCCCTACGAGCAGTACTTC.

J is TRBJ1-1 and V is TRBV18; 7 bases align to TRBD1. Germline V gene data show CDR1 as KGHSH and CDR2 as LQKENI. Trimming removed 5 bases from V and 2 bases from J; junction bases left unmatched: 5. The CDR3 has 14 residues. The CDR3 sequence: CASSENRGNTEAFF. CDR3 DNA sequence: TGTGCCAGCTCAGAGAACAGGGGAAACACTGAAGCTTTCTTT. Supplemented by reference TRBV18 and TRBJ1-1, the full variable domain reads NAGVMQNPRHLVRRRGQEARLRCSPMKGHSHVYWYRQLPEEGLKFMVYLQKENIIDESGMPKERFSAEFPKEGPSILRIQQVVRGDSAAYFCASSENRGNTEAFFGQGTRLTVV.

This clone has just a few counts. This chain joins TRBV7-2 and TRBJ1-3; weak D call: TRBD1 (5 bases). Looked up from germline, CDR1 is SGHTA and CDR2 is FQGNSA. Trimming removed 3 bases at V and 4 bases at J, with 10 bases between. The CDR3 length is 14 residues. The CDR3 DNA sequence: TGTGCCAGCAGCTTGGCAGGGAAAGGAAACACCATATATTTT. Encoded protein: CASSLAGKGNTIYF.

The gene calls are TRBV19 and TRBJ2-3; 7 nucleotides line up with TRBD2. Germline V gene data show CDR1 as LNHDA and CDR2 as SQIVND (reference sequence). The CDR3 spans 14 residues. Trimming took 1 base from V and 5 from J; bases not matched to a gene: 3. The chain's CDR3 is CASSIGPGGDTQYF. DNA for the CDR3: TGTGCCAGTAGTATAGGCCCGGGAGGAGATACGCAGTATTTT.

The chain has TRBV7-9 and TRBJ2-6; no firm D call. CDR1 is SEHNR, CDR2 FQNEAQ, per germline (reference sequence). V was clipped by 4 bases and J by 2 bases, with 6 bases between them. The CDR3 extends over 14 amino acids. CDR3 DNA sequence: TGTGCCAGCAGCTCGGTGGCTGGGGCCAACGTCCTGACTTTC. The encoded protein is CASSSVAGANVLTF.

As DNA, the CDR3 is TGTGCCAGCAGTCAGGGACAGGGCACCGGGGAGCTGTTTTTT. It encodes CASSQGQGTGELFF. This sequence joins TRBV7-6 and TRBJ2-2, with 9 bases matching TRBD1. Germline trimming cut 6 bases from V and 4 bases from J; bases unmatched to any gene: 3. The CDR3 runs 14 residues. Germline V CDR1 and CDR2: SGHVS, FNYEAQ.

The rearrangement uses TRBV19 and TRBJ1-1; D gene unclear. V gave up 5 bases and J gave up 0 bases, with 16 bases separating them. Germline CDR1 reads LNHDA; CDR2 reads SQIVND (reference sequence). The CDR3 spans 16 residues. CDR3 coding DNA: TGTGCCAGTAGTTCCCCCGGGTCCCCCATGAACACTGAAGCTTTCTTT. It is translated as CASSSPGSPMNTEAFF.

This chain connects TRBV27 to TRBJ2-7; a weak D match, TRBD2 (6 bases). Trimming left V 6 bases short and J 1 base short, with 13 bases between. The germline V gene has CDR1 MNHEY and CDR2 SMNVEV (reference sequence). CDR3 size: 14 residues. The CDR3 protein is CASSLAPRSYEQYF. CDR3 nucleotide sequence: TGTGCCAGCAGCCTAGCGCCCAGGTCCTACGAGCAGTACTTC.

This clone was observed a handful of times. The chain uses TRBV7-9 and TRBJ1-1; 7 bases are a match to TRBD1. V shed 1 base, J shed 4 bases, and the junction held 6 bases outside the gene matches. This CDR3 contains 15 residues. CDR1 and CDR2 from the germline V gene are SEHNR and FQNEAQ (reference sequence). CDR3 in amino acids: CASSLGGQWVTEAFF. CDR3 DNA: TGTGCCAGCAGCTTAGGGGGACAGTGGGTCACTGAAGCTTTCTTT.

This rearrangement joins TRBV28 to TRBJ2-2; 7 bases fit TRBD2. Trimming at V came to 8 bases and at J to 4 bases, leaving 13 bases not matched to a gene. Germline CDR1 reads MDHEN; CDR2 reads SYDVKM. There are 16 residues in the CDR3. CDR3 nucleotide sequence: TGTGCCAGCGTGCTTGGGGGGGGGTTATCCACCGGGGAGCTGTTTTTT. Translated: CASVLGGGLSTGELFF.

The genes are TRBV4-1 and TRBJ1-5; tentatively, D is TRBD1 (5 bases). This CDR3 contains 14 residues. V was clipped by 0 bases and J by 5 bases, with 8 bases between them. Looked up from germline, CDR1 is MGHRA and CDR2 is YSYEKL. The CDR3 sequence is CASSQDRADQPQHF. The CDR3 DNA sequence: TGCGCCAGCAGCCAAGACAGGGCTGATCAGCCCCAGCATTTT.

CDR3 sequence (DNA): TGTGCCAGCAGCCCGAGACCGGGGAGAGAGACCCAGTACTTC. Its protein is CASSPRPGRETQYF. The genes are TRBV7-2 and TRBJ2-5; maybe TRBD2 (5 bases). Germline loops: CDR1 SGHTA, CDR2 FQGNSA. This CDR3 is built from 14 residues. V was pared by 5 bases and J by 4 bases, with 14 bases between.

The CDR3: CASSLEAGGFGYQQYF. CDR3 bases: TGCGCCAGCAGCTTGGAAGCGGGAGGCTTTGGGTACCAGCAGTACTTC. The chain uses TRBV5-1 and TRBJ2-7, with 9 bases that match TRBD2. Looked up from germline, CDR1 is SGHRS and CDR2 is YFSETQ. The CDR3 is 16 residues long. V gave up 0 bases and J gave up 8 bases; unmatched junction bases: 12.

The chain has TRBV28 and TRBJ2-7; D unclear. This CDR3 has 16 amino acids. The germline CDR1 and CDR2 sequences are MDHEN and SYDVKM. The V gene lost 5 bases and the J gene lost 0 bases, with 17 bases spanning the gap. CDR3 in amino acids: CASSLLFETPSYEQYF. The CDR3 nucleotides read TGTGCCAGCAGTCTTTTGTTTGAGACACCCTCCTACGAGCAGTACTTC.

The chain combines TRBV15 with TRBJ1-3; D perhaps matches TRBD1 (6 bases). The V gene's germline CDR1 is LNHNV and CDR2 YYDKDF (reference sequence). V lost 6 bases to trimming and J lost 0 bases, with 9 bases between them. The CDR3 runs to 14 residues. The DNA of the CDR3 is TGTGCCACCAGGGACAGAACCTCTGGAAACACCATATATTTT. Translating it yields CATRDRTSGNTIYF.

The rearrangement links TRBV7-6 to TRBJ1-4, with 7 bases that match TRBD1. In germline, CDR1 is SGHVS, CDR2 FNYEAQ. Germline trimming cut 5 bases from V and 11 bases from J; bases unmatched to any gene: 11. The length of the CDR3 is 14 residues. CDR3 residues: CASSPSEQGRKLFF. The CDR3 coding sequence is TGTGCCAGCAGCCCCAGCGAACAGGGGAGGAAACTGTTTTTT.

This clone was seen a few times. CDR3: CASKKTGGDHNEQFF. For the CDR3, the DNA is TGTGCCAGCAAAAAGACAGGGGGCGACCACAATGAGCAGTTCTTC. The rearrangement links TRBV2 to TRBJ2-1; 10 positions match TRBD1. Germline CDR1 reads SNHLY; CDR2 reads FYNNEI. This CDR3 contains 15 residues. V lost 7 bases to trimming and J lost 5 bases; unmatched junction nucleotides: 8. The whole variable domain, filled in from reference TRBV2 and TRBJ2-1, reads EPEVTQTPSHQVTQMGQEVILRCVPISNHLYFYWYRQILGQKVEFLVSFYNNEISEKSEIFDDQFSVERPDGSNFTLKIRSTKLEDSAMYFCASKKTGGDHNEQFFGPGTRLTVL.

The chain is built from TRBV6-6 and TRBJ2-7; perhaps TRBD1 as D (5 bases). The CDR3 length is 15 residues. Trimming stripped 5 bases from V and 0 bases from J, with 14 bases between. Germline values: CDR1 MNHNY, CDR2 SVGAGI (reference sequence). CDR3: CASSAQGPSSYEQYF. Here the CDR3 DNA reads TGTGCCAGCAGTGCCCAGGGCCCCAGCTCCTACGAGCAGTACTTC.